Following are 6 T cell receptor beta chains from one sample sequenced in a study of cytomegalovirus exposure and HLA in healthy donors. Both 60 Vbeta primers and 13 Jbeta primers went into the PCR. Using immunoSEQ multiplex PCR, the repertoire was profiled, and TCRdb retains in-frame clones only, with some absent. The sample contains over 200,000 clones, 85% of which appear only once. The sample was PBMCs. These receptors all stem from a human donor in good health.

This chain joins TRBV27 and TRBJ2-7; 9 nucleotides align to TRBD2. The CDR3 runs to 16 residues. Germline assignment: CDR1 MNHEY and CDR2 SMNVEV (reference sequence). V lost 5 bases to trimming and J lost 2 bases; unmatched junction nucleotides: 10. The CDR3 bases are TGTGCCAGCAGTCCGAGCCTAGCGGGACTTGCCTACGAGCAGTACTTC. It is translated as CASSPSLAGLAYEQYF.

The CDR3 coding sequence is TGTGCCACCAGCAGTATAAGCGGATTCTCAAACTATGGCTACACCTTC. Translated, it gives CATSSISGFSNYGYTF. The chain links TRBV15 to TRBJ1-2; D uncertain. Germline V lookup: CDR1 LNHNV, CDR2 YYDKDF (reference sequence). The CDR3 has 16 residues. V was pared by 3 bases and J by 2 bases, with 16 bases between.

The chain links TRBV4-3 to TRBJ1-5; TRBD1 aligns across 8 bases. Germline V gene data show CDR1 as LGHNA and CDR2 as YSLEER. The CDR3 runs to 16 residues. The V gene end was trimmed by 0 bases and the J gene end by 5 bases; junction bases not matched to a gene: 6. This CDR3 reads CASSQEAGGAYQPQHF. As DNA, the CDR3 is TGCGCCAGCAGCCAAGAGGCAGGGGGCGCTTATCAGCCCCAGCATTTT.

The CDR3 DNA reads as TGCGCCAGCAGCGATACGCGGCTAGCGGAAAACACCGGGGAGCTGTTTTTT. Its protein product is CASSDTRLAENTGELFF. The gene calls are TRBV10-2 and TRBJ2-2; 7 bases fit TRBD2. The CDR3 length is 17 residues. J lost 2 bases, V lost 6 bases, and 12 bases had no gene match. Per germline, CDR1 WSHSY and CDR2 SAAADI.

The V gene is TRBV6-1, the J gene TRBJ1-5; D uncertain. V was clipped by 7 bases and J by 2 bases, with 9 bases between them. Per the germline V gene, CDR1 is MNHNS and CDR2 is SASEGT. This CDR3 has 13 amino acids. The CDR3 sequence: CASTIAGNQPQHF. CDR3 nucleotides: TGTGCCAGCACCATAGCCGGCAATCAGCCCCAGCATTTT.

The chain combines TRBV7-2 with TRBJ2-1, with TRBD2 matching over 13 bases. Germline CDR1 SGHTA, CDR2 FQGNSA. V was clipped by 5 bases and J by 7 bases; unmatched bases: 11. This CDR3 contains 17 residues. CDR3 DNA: TGTGCCAGCAGCCGAACCCCCGGGACTAGCGGGGTAAATGAGCAGTTCTTC. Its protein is CASSRTPGTSGVNEQFF.